These T cell receptor beta chains were read from a single sample in a study of response to subunit inactivated influenza vaccine. TCRdb passed the RT-PCR reads through MiXCR, listing each CDR3 protein once. The profile covers around 480,000 distinct CDR3 sequences, with more than 15% appearing a single time and less than 4% taken by the ten largest. The sample consisted of CD4+ T cells sorted from PBMCs, taken about 23 months after vaccination. The origin of the receptors is a man aged 50-75 years who received an inactivated influenza vaccine. The CDR3 runs from the conserved cysteine through the conserved F or W. A D gene is named only where the DNA matches it firmly. Where a row states a size, it is once, few, many or the class of an expanded clone; other rows omit it.

>14|TRBV20-1|TRBJ2-1|few|TRBD2
CSARALAGANEQFF
TGCAGTGCTAGAGCCCTAGCGGGAGCAAATGAGCAGTTCTTC
>17|TRBV9|TRBJ2-1|-|TRBD2
CASSVGGAGGFYNEQFF
TGTGCCAGCAGCGTAGGTGGTGCGGGGGGGTTCTACAATGAGCAGTTCTTC
>15|TRBV7-3|TRBJ2-1|few|TRBD2
CASSQYSGRNNEQFF
TGTGCCAGCAGCCAATATAGCGGGAGGAACAATGAGCAGTTCTTC
>14|TRBV20-1|TRBJ2-4|few|-
CSASAGAGQNIQYF
TGCAGTGCCTCCGCAGGGGCCGGCCAAAACATTCAGTACTTC
>14|TRBV20-1|TRBJ1-5|few|TRBD1
CSAGQGLSNQPQHF
TGCAGTGCCGGACAGGGACTTAGCAATCAGCCCCAGCATTTT
>18|TRBV3-1|TRBJ2-1|-|-
CASSQEPPTTRVYNEQFF
TGTGCCAGCAGCCAAGAGCCACCCACTACCCGGGTGTACAATGAGCAGTTCTTC
>16|TRBV6-1|TRBJ2-1|-|-
CASSLSRRLSYNEQFF
TGTGCCAGCAGTCTTTCCCGGAGGTTGTCCTACAATGAGCAGTTCTTC
>16|TRBV5-1|TRBJ2-1|-|-
CASSPRRGSFLNEQFF
TGCGCCAGCAGCCCCCGGAGGGGGTCCTTTCTTAATGAGCAGTTCTTC
>10|TRBV20-1|TRBJ2-3|-|-
CSATKDTQYF
TGCAGTGCTACTAAAGATACGCAGTATTTT
>14|TRBV11-3|TRBJ2-7|-|TRBD1
CASRRRDRDYEQYF
TGTGCCAGCAGGCGCCGGGACAGAGACTACGAGCAGTACTTC
>16|TRBV6-2/TRBV6-3|TRBJ2-7|many|TRBD2
CASSYETSGRAYEQYF
TGTGCCAGCAGTTACGAGACTAGCGGGAGGGCCTACGAGCAGTACTTC
>15|TRBV20-1|TRBJ2-7|-|TRBD2
CSARDASGREDEQYF
TGCAGTGCTAGAGACGCTAGCGGGAGAGAAGACGAGCAGTACTTC
>16|TRBV6-5|TRBJ1-4|few|TRBD1
CASSYVRGQGEEKLFF
TGTGCCAGCAGTTACGTTCGTGGACAGGGAGAAGAAAAACTGTTTTTT
>13|TRBV11-1|TRBJ2-1|few|-
CASSFRGAVEQFF
TGTGCCAGCAGCTTTAGGGGGGCGGTCGAGCAGTTCTTC
>16|TRBV20-1|TRBJ2-1|-|-
CSARGSKSVTYNEQFF
TGCAGTGCTAGAGGTTCGAAGAGCGTTACCTACAATGAGCAGTTCTTC
>17|TRBV5-5|TRBJ2-5|few|TRBD2
CASSSRTSGGPQETQYF
TGTGCCAGCAGCTCTCGGACTAGCGGGGGGCCACAAGAGACCCAGTACTTC
>20|TRBV3-1|TRBJ2-5|many|TRBD1
CASSQDHGQGIPHNTETQYF
TGTGCCAGCAGCCAAGATCACGGACAGGGGATCCCCCACAACACGGAGACCCAGTACTTC
>16|TRBV6-5|TRBJ1-2|few|TRBD1
CASSYVRGTGGNDYTF
TGTGCCAGCAGTTACGTTAGGGGAACAGGGGGAAATGACTACACCTTC
>15|TRBV7-2|TRBJ2-1|-|-
CASSSPGQLRGEQFF
TGTGCCAGCAGCTCTCCCGGACAGCTGCGCGGTGAGCAGTTCTTC
>16|TRBV4-1|TRBJ2-5|many|-
CASSQDRTFGGETQYF
TGCGCCAGCAGCCAAGATAGGACTTTCGGAGGGGAGACCCAGTACTTC
>14|TRBV28|TRBJ2-1|few|-
CASSWGGLYNEQFF
TGTGCCAGCAGCTGGGGGGGGCTATACAATGAGCAGTTCTTC
>15|TRBV12-3/TRBV12-4|TRBJ2-2|many|-
CASSFGSANTGELFF
TGTGCCAGCAGTTTCGGGAGTGCGAACACCGGGGAGCTGTTTTTT
>14|TRBV12-3/TRBV12-4|TRBJ2-2|-|TRBD1
CASSRQGADGELFF
TGTGCCAGCAGCAGACAGGGGGCCGACGGGGAGCTGTTTTTT
>14|TRBV7-2|TRBJ1-1|few|TRBD1
CASSPNRGETEAFF
TGTGCCAGCAGCCCGAACAGGGGGGAAACTGAAGCTTTCTTT
>13|TRBV20-1|TRBJ2-7|-|TRBD2
CSARGAGGREQYF
TGCAGTGCTAGAGGAGCGGGAGGGCGTGAGCAGTACTTC
>15|TRBV5-1|TRBJ2-1|-|-
CASSLVQVGIREQFF
TGCGCCAGCAGCTTGGTACAGGTAGGGATACGTGAGCAGTTCTTC
>13|TRBV12-3/TRBV12-4|TRBJ1-5|-|-
CASSLVGSQPQHF
TGTGCCAGCAGTTTAGTAGGGTCTCAGCCCCAGCATTTT
>16|TRBV28|TRBJ2-5|-|TRBD2
CASSFPQRGGAETQYF
TGTGCCAGCAGTTTCCCCCAGCGGGGGGGCGCGGAGACCCAGTACTTC
>17|TRBV2|TRBJ2-1|few|TRBD2
CASSVLAGGIIYNEQFF
TGTGCCAGCAGCGTCCTAGCGGGGGGCATTATCTACAATGAGCAGTTCTTC
>12|TRBV3-1|TRBJ1-6|-|-
CASSQGGSPLHF
TGTGCCAGCAGCCAAGGCGGTTCACCCCTCCACTTT
>15|TRBV5-1|TRBJ2-3|-|TRBD1
CASRDGTASTDTQYF
TGCGCCAGCAGGGACGGGACAGCTAGCACAGATACGCAGTATTTT
>14|TRBV14|TRBJ1-2|-|-
CASSQVTGQLGYTF
TGTGCCAGCAGCCAAGTGACTGGACAGCTTGGCTACACCTTC
>13|TRBV7-2|TRBJ1-1|few|-
CASSLVWNTEAFF
TGTGCCAGCAGCTTAGTCTGGAACACTGAAGCTTTCTTT
>13|TRBV12-3/TRBV12-4|TRBJ2-1|few|-
CASSLIRYDEQFF
TGTGCCAGCAGTTTGATTCGATATGATGAGCAGTTCTTC
>16|TRBV4-1|TRBJ1-5|few|-
CASSQEWATGGQPQHF
TGCGCCAGCAGCCAAGAGTGGGCTACCGGGGGTCAGCCCCAGCATTTT
>19|TRBV3-1|TRBJ2-1|-|TRBD2
CASSPPPGTSGGRYNEQFF
TGTGCCAGCAGCCCCCCCCCGGGGACTAGCGGGGGCCGCTACAATGAGCAGTTCTTC
>17|TRBV7-6|TRBJ2-1|-|-
CASSLSSRVSSYNEQFF
TGTGCCAGCAGCTTAAGTTCCAGGGTTAGCTCCTACAATGAGCAGTTCTTC
>16|TRBV5-1|TRBJ1-1|few|-
CASSLGGLRAGTEAFF
TGCGCCAGCAGTCTTGGTGGTCTCCGAGCGGGGACTGAAGCTTTCTTT
>15|TRBV20-1|TRBJ2-3|-|TRBD2
CSAGISSGSTDTQYF
TGCAGTGCTGGGATCTCTAGCGGGAGCACAGATACGCAGTATTTT
>12|TRBV6-5|TRBJ1-6|-|-
CASSYRESPLHF
TGTGCCAGCAGCTACAGGGAATCACCCCTCCACTTT
>16|TRBV11-2|TRBJ2-7|-|-
CASSRDVEGARNEQYF
TGTGCCAGCAGCCGTGACGTGGAAGGGGCAAGGAACGAGCAGTACTTC
>15|TRBV5-1|TRBJ2-1|-|TRBD2
CASQEGTSSYNEQFF
TGCGCCAGTCAAGAAGGGACTAGCTCCTACAATGAGCAGTTCTTC
>15|TRBV28|TRBJ2-3|few|-
CASSGTSFYTDTQYF
TGTGCCAGCAGTGGTACTAGCTTCTACACAGATACGCAGTATTTT
>13|TRBV18|TRBJ2-5|-|-
CASSPENGGTQYF
TGTGCCAGCTCACCCGAAAACGGGGGGACCCAGTACTTC
>15|TRBV21-1|TRBJ2-7|-|-
CASSNKAGSSYEQYF
TGTGCCAGCAGCAATAAAGCAGGAAGCTCCTACGAGCAGTACTTC
>16|TRBV5-1|TRBJ2-5|-|TRBD1
CASSFSGQGRLETQYF
TGCGCCAGCAGCTTCTCTGGACAGGGGCGTTTAGAGACCCAGTACTTC